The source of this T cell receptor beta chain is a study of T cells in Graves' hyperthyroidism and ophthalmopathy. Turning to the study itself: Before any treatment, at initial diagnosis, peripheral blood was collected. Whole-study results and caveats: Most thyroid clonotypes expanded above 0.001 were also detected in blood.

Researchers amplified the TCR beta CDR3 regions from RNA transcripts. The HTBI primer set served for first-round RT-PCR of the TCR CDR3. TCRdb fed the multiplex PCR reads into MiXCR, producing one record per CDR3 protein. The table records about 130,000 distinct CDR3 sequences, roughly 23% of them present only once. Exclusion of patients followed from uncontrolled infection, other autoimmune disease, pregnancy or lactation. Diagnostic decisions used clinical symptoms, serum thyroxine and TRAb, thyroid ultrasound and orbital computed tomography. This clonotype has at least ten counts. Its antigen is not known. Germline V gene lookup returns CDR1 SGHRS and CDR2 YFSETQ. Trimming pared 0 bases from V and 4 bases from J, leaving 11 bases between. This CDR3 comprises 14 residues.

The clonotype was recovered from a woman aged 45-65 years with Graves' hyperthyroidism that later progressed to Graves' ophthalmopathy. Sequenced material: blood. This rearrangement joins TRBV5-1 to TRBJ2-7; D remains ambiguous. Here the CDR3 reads CASSLDALSYEQYF. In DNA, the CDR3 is TGCGCCAGCAGCTTGGATGCCCTCTCGTACGAGCAGTACTTC.